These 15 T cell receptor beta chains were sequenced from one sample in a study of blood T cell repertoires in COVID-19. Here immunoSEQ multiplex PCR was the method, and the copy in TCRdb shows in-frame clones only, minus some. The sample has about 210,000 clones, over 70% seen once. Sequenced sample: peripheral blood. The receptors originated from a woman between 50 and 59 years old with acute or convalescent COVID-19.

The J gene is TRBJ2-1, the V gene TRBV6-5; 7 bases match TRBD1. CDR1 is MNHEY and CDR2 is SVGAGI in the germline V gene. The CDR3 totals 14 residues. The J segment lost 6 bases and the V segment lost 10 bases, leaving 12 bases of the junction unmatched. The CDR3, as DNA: TGTGCCACTAAGGACAGGCCTGAATTCAATGAGCAGTTCTTC. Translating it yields CATKDRPEFNEQFF.

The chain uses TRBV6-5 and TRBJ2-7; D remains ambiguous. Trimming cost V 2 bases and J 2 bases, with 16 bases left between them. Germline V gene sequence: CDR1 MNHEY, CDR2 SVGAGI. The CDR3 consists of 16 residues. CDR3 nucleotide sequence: TGTGCCAGCAGTTACACCCTGGCAGAAGTACCCTACGAGCAGTACTTC. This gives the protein CASSYTLAEVPYEQYF.

The CDR3: CASSVGGSGTYEQYF. CDR3 coding DNA: TGTGCCAGCAGCGTAGGAGGTAGCGGGACCTACGAGCAGTACTTC. The chain employs TRBV9 and TRBJ2-7, with 8 bases identical to TRBD2. The germline gives CDR1 SGDLS, CDR2 YYNGEE. Trimming at V came to 0 bases and at J to 2 bases, leaving 4 bases not matched to a gene. CDR3 length: 15 amino acids.

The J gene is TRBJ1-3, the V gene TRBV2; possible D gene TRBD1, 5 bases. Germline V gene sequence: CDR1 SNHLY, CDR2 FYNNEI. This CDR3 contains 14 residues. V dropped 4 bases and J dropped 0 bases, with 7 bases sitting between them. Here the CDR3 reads CASSGGLSGNTIYF. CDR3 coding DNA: TGTGCCAGCAGTGGGGGCCTCTCTGGAAACACCATATATTTT.

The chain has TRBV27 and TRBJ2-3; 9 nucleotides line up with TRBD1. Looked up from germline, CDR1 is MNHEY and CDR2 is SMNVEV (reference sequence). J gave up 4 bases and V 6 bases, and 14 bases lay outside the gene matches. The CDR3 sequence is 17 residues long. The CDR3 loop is CASRQRDRVRLPDTQYF. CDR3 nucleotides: TGTGCCAGCAGACAGAGGGACAGGGTTAGGCTGCCAGATACGCAGTATTTT.

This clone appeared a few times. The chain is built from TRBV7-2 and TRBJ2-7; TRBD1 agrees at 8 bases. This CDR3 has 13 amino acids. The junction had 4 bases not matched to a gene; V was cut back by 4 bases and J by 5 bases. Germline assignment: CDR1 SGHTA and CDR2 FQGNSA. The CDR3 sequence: CASSYQGANEQYF. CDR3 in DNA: TGTGCCAGCAGCTATCAGGGGGCTAACGAGCAGTACTTC. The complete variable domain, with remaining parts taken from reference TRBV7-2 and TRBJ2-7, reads GAGVSQSPSNKVTEKGKDVELRCDPISGHTALYWYRQSLGQGLEFLIYFQGNSAPDKSGLPSDRFSAERTGGSVSTLTIQRTQQEDSAVYLCASSYQGANEQYFGPGTRLTVT.

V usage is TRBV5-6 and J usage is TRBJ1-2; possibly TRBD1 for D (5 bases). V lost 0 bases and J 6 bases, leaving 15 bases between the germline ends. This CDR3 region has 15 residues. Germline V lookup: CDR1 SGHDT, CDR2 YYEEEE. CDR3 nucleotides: TGTGCCAGCAGCTTGGTGGGGCCGGTAAGCCATGGCTACACCTTC. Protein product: CASSLVGPVSHGYTF. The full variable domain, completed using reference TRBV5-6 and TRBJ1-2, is DAGVTQSPTHLIKTRGQQVTLRCSPKSGHDTVSWYQQALGQGPQFIFQYYEEEERQRGNFPDRFSGHQFPNYSSELNVNALLLGDSALYLCASSLVGPVSHGYTFGSGTRLTVV.

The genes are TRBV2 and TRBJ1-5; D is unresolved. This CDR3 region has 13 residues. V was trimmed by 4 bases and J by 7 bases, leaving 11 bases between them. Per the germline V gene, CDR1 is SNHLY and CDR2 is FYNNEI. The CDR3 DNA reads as TGTGCCAGCAGTGCGGGTCTGTGGCAGCCCCAGCATTTT. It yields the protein CASSAGLWQPQHF.

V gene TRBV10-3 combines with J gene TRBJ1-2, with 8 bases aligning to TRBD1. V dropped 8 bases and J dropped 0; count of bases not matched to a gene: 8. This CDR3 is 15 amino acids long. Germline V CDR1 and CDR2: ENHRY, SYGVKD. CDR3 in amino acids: CAILIQGEANYGYTF. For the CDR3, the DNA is TGTGCCATCCTTATACAGGGGGAAGCTAACTATGGCTACACCTTC.

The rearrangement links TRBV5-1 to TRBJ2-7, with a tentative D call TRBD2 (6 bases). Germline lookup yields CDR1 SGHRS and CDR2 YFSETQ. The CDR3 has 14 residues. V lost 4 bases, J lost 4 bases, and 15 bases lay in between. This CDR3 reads CASSRAGPAYEQYF. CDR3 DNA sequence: TGCGCCAGCAGCCGGGCGGGGCCAGCGTACGAGCAGTACTTC.

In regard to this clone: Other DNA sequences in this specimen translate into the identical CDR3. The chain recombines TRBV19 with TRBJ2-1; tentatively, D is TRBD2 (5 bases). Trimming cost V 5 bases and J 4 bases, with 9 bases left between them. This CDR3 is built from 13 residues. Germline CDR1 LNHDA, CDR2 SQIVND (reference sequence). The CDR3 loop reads CASSVGLYNEQFF. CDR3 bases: TGTGCCAGTAGTGTCGGACTTTACAATGAGCAGTTCTTC.

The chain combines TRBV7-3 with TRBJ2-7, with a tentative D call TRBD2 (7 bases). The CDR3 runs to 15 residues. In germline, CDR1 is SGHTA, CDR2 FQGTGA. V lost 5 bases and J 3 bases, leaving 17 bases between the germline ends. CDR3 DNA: TGTGCCAGCAGCCCAAGGGGGGGTTTAGTCTACGAGCAGTACTTC. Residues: CASSPRGGLVYEQYF.

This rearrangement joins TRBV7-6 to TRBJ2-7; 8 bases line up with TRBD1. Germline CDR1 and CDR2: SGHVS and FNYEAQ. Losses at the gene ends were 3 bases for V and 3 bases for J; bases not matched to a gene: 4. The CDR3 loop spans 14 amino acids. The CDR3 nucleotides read TGTGCCAGCAGCTTCGCCGGGACAGGCTACGAGCAGTACTTC. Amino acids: CASSFAGTGYEQYF.

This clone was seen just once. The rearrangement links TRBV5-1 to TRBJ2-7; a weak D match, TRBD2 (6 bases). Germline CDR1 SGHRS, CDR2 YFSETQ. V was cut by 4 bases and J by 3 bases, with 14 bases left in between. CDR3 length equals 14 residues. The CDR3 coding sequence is TGCGCCAGCAGCCCTAGGGACTCAAACTACGAGCAGTACTTC. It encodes CASSPRDSNYEQYF.

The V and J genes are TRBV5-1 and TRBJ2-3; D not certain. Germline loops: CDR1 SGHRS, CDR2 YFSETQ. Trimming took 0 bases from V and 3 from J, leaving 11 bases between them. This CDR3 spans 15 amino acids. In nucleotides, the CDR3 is TGCGCCAGCAGCTTGGCCTATTACGAAACAGATACGCAGTATTTT. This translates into CASSLAYYETDTQYF.